This T cell receptor (beta chain) was found in a study of cytomegalovirus exposure and HLA in healthy donors. Looking at the study overall: Of all 400 or so donors who were genotyped, around 79% belonged to the Caucasian-associated ancestry cluster.

This CDR3 has 17 amino acids. In germline, CDR1 is MDHEN, CDR2 SYDVKM. The V gene lost 5 bases and the J gene lost 0 bases, with 14 bases spanning the gap. Vbeta (60) and Jbeta (13) primers were used in the PCR. TCRdb's copy holds only in-frame clones and misses some; the assay was immunoSEQ multiplex PCR. Of over 150,000 clones listed, 65% to 90% are singletons. The sequenced sample consisted of PBMCs. V gene TRBV28 combines with J gene TRBJ2-6, with D possibly matching TRBD1 (5 bases). The TCR originated in a man in his forties or fifties in good health and CMV-seropositive. The CDR3 DNA sequence: TGTGCCAGCAGTGCGACAGAAAGTTTCTCTGGGGCCAACGTCCTGACTTTC. Translating gives CASSATESFSGANVLTF.